The T cell receptor (beta chain) described here comes from a study of shared clonotypes between healthy human individuals. Study summary: A donor's plate count was three for CD4 naive and three for CD4 memory; CD8 naive had two and CD8 memory one. Study observations and caveats: Shared across four donors were around 5% of the naive CD4 clonotypes. Sharing of clonotypes among donors was expected to vary with sequencing depth.

Of note for this clone: The target antigen is unknown.

This CDR3 is built from 17 residues. The J segment lost 1 base and the V segment lost 8 bases, leaving 15 bases of the junction unmatched. In germline, CDR1 is SQVTM, CDR2 ANQGSEA. Per the authors' pipeline: There were no quality scores in the junction-only immunoSEQ sequences, so filtering differed. TCRdb keeps only in-frame clones here, not all; method: immunoSEQ multiplex PCR. V and J calls and clone size are copied from that table; D and trimming were computed from the DNA. The repertoire holds some 1,600,000 clones, under 99% seen once, with about 0.45% in the top ten. The chain carries TRBV29-1 and TRBJ2-3; 10 bases are shared with TRBD2. This clonotype was sampled from a young man in good health. Sequenced material: naive CD4+ T cells sorted from blood. Described subset: CD45RA+ positively selected. DNA of the CDR3: TGCAGCCTAGGGAGGCTAGCGGGAGTCGGGCGCACAGATACGCAGTATTTT. This gives the protein CSLGRLAGVGRTDTQYF.